This T cell receptor (beta chain) was retrieved from a study of T cell repertoires in cytomegalovirus infection. About the research overall: Recently identified HLA-C-restricted CMV epitopes were among the peptides used.

This clonotype was recorded once. The antigen remains undetermined. The CDR3 is 15 residues long. V lost 3 bases, J lost 8 bases, and 18 bases lay in between. The germline V gene has CDR1 SGDLS and CDR2 YYNGEE. TCRdb re-called the reads with MiXCR, one entry per CDR3 protein. The top ten clones hold over 10% of a sample with approximately 730,000 distinct CDR3 sequences, under 35% of them seen once. Sequenced material: cultured CD8+ T cells from PBMCs, taken from culture after CMV antigen stimulation. The chain joins TRBV9 to TRBJ2-1; D remains ambiguous. This sequence was found in a human donor in good health (CMV status not recorded). Some clones in this sample may be carry-over from other donors' samples. The CDR3 DNA reads as TGTGCCAGCAGCGCCACCGCAACCGGCCTTCATGAGCAGTTCTTC. Encoded protein: CASSATATGLHEQFF.